This T cell receptor (beta chain) was observed in a study of early T cells in non-severe SARS-CoV-2 infection. Unique molecular identifiers were affixed to single, distinct cDNA molecules. One entry per CDR3 protein, called by TCRdb with MiXCR from the 5' RACE reads. The table shows tens of thousands of distinct CDR3 sequences, with roughly 7% occurring only once. CDR3 length: 17 residues. Trimming stripped 0 bases from V and 0 bases from J, with 12 bases between. This TCR was sampled from an adult who was a healthcare worker with PCR-confirmed SARS-CoV-2 infection or an uninfected control (not recorded which). The V and J genes are TRBV12-3 or TRBV12-4 and TRBJ1-5, with D perhaps TRBD1 (5 bases). Sequenced: whole blood. The CDR3 region is CASSLAPDIYSNQPQHF. CDR3 coding DNA: TGTGCCAGCAGTTTAGCGCCGGACATCTATAGCAATCAGCCCCAGCATTTT.